Detailed here is one TCR beta chain. The CDR3 is made up of 16 amino acids. Germline trimming cut 2 bases from V and 2 bases from J; bases unmatched to any gene: 8. Germline assignment: CDR1 MNHEY and CDR2 SVGEGT. Source study methods: Reference gene primer amplification gave estimated nucleated cell counts. Generated by immunoSEQ multiplex PCR, the TCRdb table keeps only in-frame clones and is missing some. V, J and clone size reflect that table, while D and trimming were determined from the DNA. The sample consists of approximately 500,000 clones, around 85% of them appearing once. This entry comes from a study of blood T cell repertoires in COVID-19. About the research overall: COVID-19 samples from acute and convalescent phases originated in the United States, Italy and Spain. The analysed material was cDNA or gDNA that came from T cells, B-cell-depleted T cells, or PBMCs.

V gene TRBV6-2 or TRBV6-3 combines with J gene TRBJ1-2; TRBD1 matches at 7 bases. The TCR sequence derives from a human donor in a cohort sampled during active COVID-19. Sequencing was done on a sample of peripheral blood. CDR3 residues: CASSYPPGTANYGYTF. CDR3 coding DNA: TGTGCCAGCAGTTACCCCCCCGGGACAGCAAACTATGGCTACACCTTC.